These T cell receptor beta chains were read from a single sample in a study of T cell responses to AZD1222 COVID-19 vaccine. Measured with immunoSEQ multiplex PCR; TCRdb has only the in-frame clones, and not every one. Here the sample spans about 120,000 clones, around 85% being singletons. Sequencing used peripheral blood, obtained on day 0 of AZD1222 vaccination. All receptors derive from an adult in good health. CDR3s include the opening cysteine and the closing phenylalanine or tryptophan. The D gene is left open where the match is weak. Size is omitted from some rows. Given values are once, few, many or a class for expanded clones.

j_gene,v_gene,d_gene,abundance,CDR3nt,CDR3aa
TRBJ2-1,TRBV19,-,-,TGTGCCAGTTCGTGGGGTACGGGGGAGCAGTTCTTC,CASSWGTGEQFF
TRBJ1-5,TRBV28,-,-,TGTGCCAGCAGGGGGGATCAGCCCCAGCATTTT,CASRGDQPQHF
TRBJ2-7,TRBV5-1,-,-,TGCGCCAGCAGCTACGACAGCAATTCGCCCCTCTACGAGCAGTACTTC,CASSYDSNSPLYEQYF
TRBJ2-7,TRBV10-3,-,-,TGTGCCATCAGTGAGTCAGAAGGGACGGTGGGCGAGCAGTACTTC,CAISESEGTVGEQYF
TRBJ1-5,TRBV15,-,-,TGTGCCACCAGCAGAGAGGGCCAGTATAGCAATCAGCCCCAGCATTTT,CATSREGQYSNQPQHF
TRBJ2-7,TRBV9,TRBD1,once,TGTGCCAGCAGCCCCCGGACAGGGATTGTATACGAGCAGTACTTC,CASSPRTGIVYEQYF
TRBJ1-1,TRBV6-1,-,-,TGTGCCAGCAGCCGGGACGGTGAAGCTTTCTTT,CASSRDGEAFF
TRBJ2-7,TRBV9,-,-,TGTGCCAGCAGCGTAGAACAACTACCTTCCTACGAGCAGTACTTC,CASSVEQLPSYEQYF
TRBJ1-1,TRBV4-3,-,-,TGCGCCAGCAGCCAAGGGGGGGTTGGCACTGAAGCTTTCTTT,CASSQGGVGTEAFF
TRBJ2-7,TRBV24-1,TRBD1,once,TGTGCCACCAGTGACCCGAGACAGGGGAAACCTTACGAGCAGTACTTC,CATSDPRQGKPYEQYF
TRBJ1-2,TRBV28,-,-,TGTGCCAGCAGTACCTCGGGACACGGCTATGGCTACACCTTC,CASSTSGHGYGYTF
TRBJ1-3,TRBV19,-,-,TGTGCCAGCCAAGACAGAGGCTCTGGAAACACCATATATTTT,CASQDRGSGNTIYF
TRBJ1-6,TRBV5-1,-,-,TGCGCCAGCAGCTTGGCTTTGGGAACCAATAATTCACCCCTCCACTTT,CASSLALGTNNSPLHF
TRBJ2-7,TRBV11-3,-,-,TGTGCCAGCAGCTTCCAATCAGGGACACCCTCCTACGAGCAGTACTTC,CASSFQSGTPSYEQYF
TRBJ1-2,TRBV7-2,-,-,TGTGCCAGCAGGTTCGTGGGGGCGCGGCGAGCTAATGGCTACACCTTC,CASRFVGARRANGYTF
TRBJ2-7,TRBV6-2/TRBV6-3,TRBD2,-,TGTGCCAGCAGTTACTCGCCCAGCGGGAGCAGTAACCACGAGCAGTACTTC,CASSYSPSGSSNHEQYF
TRBJ2-3,TRBV3-1/TRBV3-2,TRBD2,once,TGTGCCAGCAGCCAACGCGGGGGGGACTCAGATACGCAGTATTTT,CASSQRGGDSDTQYF
TRBJ1-2,TRBV5-1,TRBD1,-,TGCGCCAGCAGGCGCGGGACAGTCAGATCCCTAGCTAACTATGGCTACACCTTC,CASRRGTVRSLANYGYTF
TRBJ1-5,TRBV16,-,few,TGTGCCAGCAGCCAATTTGACGGCTACCCCAATCAGCCCCAGCATTTT,CASSQFDGYPNQPQHF
TRBJ1-5,TRBV2,TRBD1,-,TGTGCCAGCAGATTGACAGGGGTGAGCAATCAGCCCCAGCATTTT,CASRLTGVSNQPQHF
TRBJ1-2,TRBV12-3/TRBV12-4,-,-,TGTGCCAGCAGTTTAGCAGGGGCAAATGGCTACACCTTC,CASSLAGANGYTF
TRBJ2-7,TRBV7-6,-,-,TGTGCCAGCAGCTTAGCGGTGGCTAGCGGGACAGGCGAGCAGTACTTC,CASSLAVASGTGEQYF
TRBJ2-7,TRBV11-3,TRBD1,-,TGTGCCAGCAGCCTGACAGGGGCCCACGAGCAGTACTTC,CASSLTGAHEQYF
TRBJ1-2,TRBV15,-,-,TGTGCCACCAGCAGAGATGGCCAGGCCTTTGGCTACACCTTC,CATSRDGQAFGYTF
TRBJ1-4,TRBV30,TRBD1,-,TGTGCCTGGGGTCAGGGAGGACAGGATGAAAAACTGTTTTTT,CAWGQGGQDEKLFF
TRBJ2-2,TRBV19,-,-,TGTGCCACTAAAGTAGAGGGTAGGCCCGGGGAGCTGTTTTTT,CATKVEGRPGELFF
TRBJ2-6,TRBV5-6,-,-,TGTGCCAGCAGCTCGCAAGTCTCTGGGGCCAACGTCCTGACTTTC,CASSSQVSGANVLTF